The present T cell receptor beta chain was sequenced within a study of T cells in Graves' hyperthyroidism and ophthalmopathy (dated by TCRdb to about 2019). Broadly, across the study: Peripheral blood was sampled at the time of initial diagnosis, prior to any treatment. To identify TCR V-J signatures that set the groups apart, the researchers used a discovery cohort of 90 to 100 patients, made up of approximately 43 with Graves' ophthalmopathy and about 60 with stable Graves' hyperthyroidism. Prospective prediction of ophthalmopathy was tested in an independent validation cohort consisting of 18 to 20 hyperthyroidism patients and 15 or so patients who later progressed to ophthalmopathy. For training and testing, the 110 or so patients in the discovery cohort were randomly divided in a 7:3 ratio. In over five Graves' hyperthyroidism patients, the study also compared T-cell repertoires from thyroid tissue with T-cell repertoires from blood. After blood sampling, hyperthyroidism patients were treated with methimazole at a starting dose of 30 mg daily, and ophthalmopathy patients were treated with high-dose intravenous methylprednisolone. According to the paper, TCR Vbeta CDR3 sequencing was carried out on some 130 peripheral blood samples, which came from some 41 ophthalmopathy, fewer than 80 hyperthyroidism and roughly 17 progressor patients. General findings and caveats noted by the study authors: A model built on a 13 V-J signature distinguished ophthalmopathy from stable hyperthyroidism, reaching about 88% sensitivity and around 81% specificity in cross-validation and 80%/75% in testing. Blood samples also contained most of the expanded thyroid clonotypes (frequency above 0.001), which suggests that blood repertoires may reflect thyroid immune responses. No statistical method was used to set the sample size in advance, and investigators knew the group allocation. In validation, the model predicted progression to ophthalmopathy with 60% to 71% sensitivity and 72% to 75% specificity, a median of 6.5 months before onset.

In the case of this clonotype: Its recognized antigen is unknown. There are no base qualities to consult, and no much larger clone falls within one base.

Amplification of TCR beta CDR3 regions was carried out from RNA transcripts. The TCR CDR3 was subjected to a first round of RT-PCR using the HTBI primer set and the Qiagen OneStep RT-PCR kit. Libraries were constructed in a second round of multiplex PCR, after which size selection and purification were performed. Sequencing of the libraries was done on an Illumina HiSeq2000 using paired-end 100 bp reads. For the original study's pipeline: Raw data were processed with SOAPnuke, discarding reads with adapters, uncalled bases, mean Phred below 15, or no exact constant-primer or identifier match. COPE v1.2.5 was used to merge high-quality paired reads, and clonotypes were defined as unique nucleotide sequences. MiTCR v1.1 was used to align clonotypes to the IMGT TRBV, TRBD and TRBJ reference segments. The analysis included only V-J combinations with a frequency above 0.0001, which together covered approximately 99% of the repertoires. A TCS score was defined as the ratio of F50 (clonal expansion) to E x V (chaos), with BLOSUM62-based TCRdist applied between CDR3 peptides within each V-J. Welch's t-statistics and random forest reduced fewer than 600 V-J features to fewer than 15, which were used in a naive Bayes classifier (R e1071). TCRdb reanalyzed the raw reads on its own, using fastp at Q25 for trimming and MiXCR for clone calling, and kept in-frame beta chains. Rows merge per CDR3 protein into single entries with the most common DNA and genes. Here the V and J calls rest on TCRdb's processing, not on the authors' analysis. The sample yields 200,000 to 300,000 distinct CDR3 sequences; about 17% were counted once. More than 25% of the sample rests with the top ten.

Moderately to severely active disease, a Clinical Activity Score of at least 3, a NOSPECS grade of at least 4, and a duration under 3 months were present in ophthalmopathy patients. Exclusion was applied to patients with uncontrolled infections, other autoimmune diseases, pregnancy or lactation. Diagnoses were based on clinical symptoms, serum thyroxine and TRAb, thyroid ultrasound and orbital computed tomography. Ficoll-Paque density gradient centrifugation was used to isolate PBMCs from about 9.4 ml of fresh peripheral blood. Trizol reagent was used to extract total RNA, and RNA quality was then checked on an Agilent 2100 Bioanalyzer. The receptor was isolated from a woman between 18 and 29 years old with Graves' ophthalmopathy. Sequenced input: blood.

The DNA sequence reads TGCAGTGCTAGTTCGGCTAGCGGGGGGTCCACAGATACGCAGTATTTT. It codes for CSASSASGGSTDTQYF. Here the chain combines TRBV20-1 and TRBJ2-3; TRBD2 matches 11 bases in the middle. Germline trimming: 3 bases from V, 2 bases from J; junction bases outside gene matches: 7. Looking up the germline V gene (reference sequence) yields CDR1 DFQATT and CDR2 SNEGSKA. Including the terminal cysteine and phenylalanine, the CDR3 comprises 16 residues. CDR3 DNA only is kept here, 48 bases in frame from base 1.